What follows are 11 T cell receptor beta chains derived from one specimen sequenced in a study of blood T cell repertoires in COVID-19. Here immunoSEQ multiplex PCR was the method, and the copy in TCRdb shows in-frame clones only, minus some. The table records approximately 120,000 clones, roughly 86% of them present only once. Sequenced: peripheral blood. The receptor set was obtained from a human donor in a cohort sampled during active COVID-19.

This chain uses TRBV6-5 with TRBJ1-5, with 7 bases aligning to TRBD1. The CDR3 covers 16 residues. The germline V gene has CDR1 MNHEY and CDR2 SVGAGI. V was clipped by 4 bases and J by 6 bases; unmatched bases: 12. CDR3 sequence: CASSSDGQARGQPQHF. In DNA, the CDR3 is TGTGCCAGCAGTTCCGATGGACAGGCCCGGGGTCAGCCCCAGCATTTT.

The chain carries TRBV19 and TRBJ1-2; 8 bases map to TRBD1. This CDR3 is built from 14 residues. Trimming cost V 4 bases and J 7 bases; bases outside gene matches: 8. Germline CDR1 reads LNHDA; CDR2 reads SQIVND (reference sequence). The CDR3 region is CASSTLTGVGGYTF. In DNA, the CDR3 is TGTGCCAGTAGTACCCTGACAGGGGTAGGTGGCTACACCTTC. Using reference TRBV19 and TRBJ1-2 for the parts outside the CDR3, the full variable domain is DGGITQSPKYLFRKEGQNVTLSCEQNLNHDAMYWYRQDPGQGLRLIYYSQIVNDFQKGDIAEGYSVSREKKESFPLTVTSAQKNPTAFYLCASSTLTGVGGYTFGSGTRLTVV.

The V gene is TRBV3-1 (or the pseudogene TRBV3-2), the J gene TRBJ1-2; 8 positions match TRBD1. Germline values: CDR1 LGHDT, CDR2 YNNKEL (reference sequence). This CDR3 region has 15 residues. J gave up 4 bases and V 1 base, and 5 bases lay outside the gene matches. CDR3 in DNA: TGTGCCAGCAGCCAAGGCGGACAGGGCGGCTATGGCTACACCTTC. Protein sequence: CASSQGGQGGYGYTF.

V gene TRBV19 combines with J gene TRBJ2-3; 9 bases line up with TRBD2. The CDR3 has 16 amino acids. Looked up from germline, CDR1 is LNHDA and CDR2 is SQIVND (reference sequence). The J segment lost 2 bases and the V segment lost 6 bases, leaving 9 bases of the junction unmatched. For the CDR3, the DNA is TGTGCCAGTAGCCTTAGCGGGGGTACGTTCACAGATACGCAGTATTTT. This sequence encodes CASSLSGGTFTDTQYF.

The chain carries TRBV12-3 or TRBV12-4 and TRBJ1-2; possibly TRBD1 for D (5 bases). This CDR3 region has 12 residues. V was pared by 6 bases and J by 8 bases, with 13 bases between. The CDR3 reads CASRLREEGYTF. The CDR3 DNA sequence: TGTGCCAGCAGACTCAGGGAGGAAGGCTACACCTTC.

The chain is built from TRBV5-1 and TRBJ2-7, with 10 bases identical to TRBD2. Germline lookup yields CDR1 SGHRS and CDR2 YFSETQ. Trimming removed 1 base from V and 7 bases from J; junction bases left unmatched: 11. The CDR3 consists of 16 residues. CDR3 bases: TGCGCCAGCAGCTTGTATCCAGCGGGGGGGCCGGAGGAGCAGTACTTC. Protein sequence: CASSLYPAGGPEEQYF.

This chain links TRBV7-9 with TRBJ2-5; D is unclear. Germline V gene sequence: CDR1 SEHNR, CDR2 FQNEAQ (reference sequence). The CDR3 sequence is 12 residues long. Trimming took off 4 bases at V and 5 bases at J, with 8 bases between the two ends. The CDR3 loop is CASSSPRETQYF. The CDR3 region has the DNA TGTGCCAGCAGCTCCCCCCGGGAGACCCAGTACTTC.

This chain links TRBV28 with TRBJ2-5; 8 positions agree with TRBD2. This CDR3 has 17 amino acids. The germline V gene has CDR1 MDHEN and CDR2 SYDVKM. V was clipped by 5 bases and J by 2 bases; unmatched bases: 13. Written as DNA, the CDR3 is TGTGCCAGCAGTACCCCCCGAATGCGGGGGGTTCAAGAGACCCAGTACTTC. Its protein product is CASSTPRMRGVQETQYF.

The chain is built from TRBV6-6 and TRBJ1-2, with 7 positions matching TRBD1. With V trimmed by 6 bases and J by 2 bases, 6 bases remained unmatched. CDR1 and CDR2 from the germline V gene are MNHNY and SVGAGI (reference sequence). The CDR3 runs to 14 residues. CDR3: CASRKQGTNYGYTF. In DNA form, the CDR3 reads TGTGCCAGCAGAAAACAGGGGACAAACTATGGCTACACCTTC.

V gene TRBV29-1 combines with J gene TRBJ1-3; 7 nucleotides match TRBD1. J was trimmed by 7 bases and V by 5 bases; bases with no gene match: 11. The CDR3 has 14 amino acids. The germline V gene has CDR1 SQVTM and CDR2 ANQGSEA. CDR3 nucleotide sequence: TGCAGCGTTAAATCAGACAGGGCCGGGAACACCATATATTTT. Amino acid sequence: CSVKSDRAGNTIYF.

The rearrangement joins TRBV3-1 (or the pseudogene TRBV3-2) to TRBJ2-6; possibly TRBD2 for D (6 bases). Per germline, CDR1 LGHDT and CDR2 YNNKEL (reference sequence). The CDR3 runs 17 residues. With 1 base removed from V and 1 base from J, the gap between germline ends came to 11 bases. CDR3 protein: CASSQVAGTSGANVLTF. CDR3 in DNA: TGTGCCAGCAGCCAAGTGGCAGGGACTTCTGGGGCCAACGTCCTGACTTTC.